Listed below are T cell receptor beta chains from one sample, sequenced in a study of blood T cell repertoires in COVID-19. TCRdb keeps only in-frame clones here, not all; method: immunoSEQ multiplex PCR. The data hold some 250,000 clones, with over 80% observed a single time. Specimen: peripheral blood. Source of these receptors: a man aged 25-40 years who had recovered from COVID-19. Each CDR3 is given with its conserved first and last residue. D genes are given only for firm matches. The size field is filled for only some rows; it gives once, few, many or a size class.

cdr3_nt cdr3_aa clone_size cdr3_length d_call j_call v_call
TGCGCCAGCAGCTGGCAGGGGGAGAATAATTCACCCCTCCACTTT CASSWQGENNSPLHF NA 15 TRBD1 TRBJ1-6 TRBV5-1
TGTGCCAGCAGCGCCACAGAGAACACTGAAGCTTTCTTT CASSATENTEAFF few 13 NA TRBJ1-1 TRBV11-2
TGTGCCAGCTCACCACCGGGGGGGGACACAGATACGCAGTATTTT CASSPPGGDTDTQYF NA 15 TRBD2 TRBJ2-3 TRBV18
TGTGCCAGTAGTACATCCAGCTACGAGCAGTACTTC CASSTSSYEQYF few 12 NA TRBJ2-7 TRBV19
TGTGCCAGCAGTGGGACAGGGGGCTACACTGAAGCTTTCTTT CASSGTGGYTEAFF NA 14 TRBD1 TRBJ1-1 TRBV2
TGCAGCGTTGGGGGGGAAAGGGAGCTGTTTTTT CSVGGERELFF NA 11 NA TRBJ2-2 TRBV29-1
TGTGCCAGTAGTATAGGTGGGGGGAGGGATACGCAGTATTTT CASSIGGGRDTQYF NA 14 NA TRBJ2-3 TRBV19
TGTGCCAGCAGCTCTCCGGGACAGGGAGAATTATTTACCTTC CASSSPGQGELFTF NA 14 TRBD1 TRBJ1-2 TRBV5-8
TGCGCCAGCACAAGTAGCGGACACACAGATACGCAGTATTTT CASTSSGHTDTQYF NA 14 NA TRBJ2-3 TRBV5-1
TGCGCCAGCAGCTTGGGACAAGATACGCAGTATTTT CASSLGQDTQYF NA 12 NA TRBJ2-3 TRBV5-1
TGTGCCAGCAGCTTGGAGGGGGGGGGTTCCTACAATGAGCAGTTCTTC CASSLEGGGSYNEQFF once 16 NA TRBJ2-1 TRBV5-4
TGTGCCAGTAGTACTACAGGGGGCGTTCAGCCCCAGCATTTT CASSTTGGVQPQHF NA 14 TRBD1 TRBJ1-5 TRBV19
TGTGCCACCAGCAGAGATCTTGGGGATTGGGGGGGCACCGGGGAGCTGTTTTTT CATSRDLGDWGGTGELFF few 18 TRBD2 TRBJ2-2 TRBV15
TGTGCCAGCCGGAGCGGGACGGAATACAATGAGCAGTTCTTC CASRSGTEYNEQFF few 14 TRBD2 TRBJ2-1 TRBV6-5
TGCAGTCAGACAGTCCAAGAGACCCAGTACTTC CSQTVQETQYF NA 11 NA TRBJ2-5 TRBV20-1
TGCGCCAGCAGCTTCGGGTCGAGGTCCTACGAGCAGTACTTC CASSFGSRSYEQYF NA 14 NA TRBJ2-7 TRBV5-1
TGTGCCAGCAGCCTCGACAGGCTAGGTGGCTACACCTTC CASSLDRLGGYTF few 13 NA TRBJ1-2 TRBV7-3
TGTGCCAGCAGTGAAGTGGCGGGGGGGCCAACCGGGGAGCTGTTTTTT CASSEVAGGPTGELFF NA 16 TRBD2 TRBJ2-2 TRBV2
TGTGCCAGCAGCCCGCGTGGATCAGGGGCCTATAATTCACCCCTCCACTTT CASSPRGSGAYNSPLHF NA 17 NA TRBJ1-6 TRBV7-6
TGTGCCAGCAGTGGACAGAAGGACACTGAAGCTTTCTTT CASSGQKDTEAFF NA 13 NA TRBJ1-1 TRBV2
TGTGCCAGTAGTATGGGACCCCTAAGGGGGAGTACGAGCAATCAGCCCCAGCATTTT CASSMGPLRGSTSNQPQHF few 19 NA TRBJ1-5 TRBV19
TGTGCCAGTTCCCTCCACCGGGAAAAAGCTTTCTTT CASSLHREKAFF NA 12 NA TRBJ1-1 TRBV6-6
TGTGCCAGCAGTTCGGGGTACTATGGCTACACCTTC CASSSGYYGYTF many 12 NA TRBJ1-2 TRBV28
TGTGCCAGCGCCAGAGGGACCTACAATGAGCAGTTCTTC CASARGTYNEQFF NA 13 NA TRBJ2-1 TRBV6-6
TGTGCCAGCAGCGAACAGCATAACACCGGGGAGCTGTTTTTT CASSEQHNTGELFF few 14 NA TRBJ2-2 TRBV6-4
TGTGCCAGCAGTCAGGGGAATACAGATACGCAGTATTTT CASSQGNTDTQYF NA 13 NA TRBJ2-3 TRBV2
TGTGCCAGCAGTTATGGGACAGGGCGGTATGAGACCCAGTACTTC CASSYGTGRYETQYF NA 15 TRBD1 TRBJ2-5 TRBV5-8
TGTGCCAGCAGGGGACTAGCGGGGGGGCGGTCCTACAATGAGCAGTTCTTC CASRGLAGGRSYNEQFF NA 17 TRBD2 TRBJ2-1 TRBV3-1/TRBV3-2
TGCGCCAGCAGCTTGGAAGGCGGGACGAACACTGAAGCTTTCTTT CASSLEGGTNTEAFF NA 15 NA TRBJ1-1 TRBV5-1
TGTGCCAGCAGCTGGGCTGGGGGCCCCAGCACAGATACGCAGTATTTT CASSWAGGPSTDTQYF NA 16 NA TRBJ2-3 TRBV11-2
TGTGCCAGCAGCTCGAGGGCCCCGGGGGTGAACACTGAAGCTTTCTTT CASSSRAPGVNTEAFF NA 16 NA TRBJ1-1 TRBV28
TGTGCCAGCAGCCAAGCGACTAGCGGTAGCTCCTACAATGAGCAGTTCTTC CASSQATSGSSYNEQFF NA 17 TRBD2 TRBJ2-1 TRBV4-2
TGTGCCAGCAGACTGACAGGGATGAACACTGAAGCTTTCTTT CASRLTGMNTEAFF few 14 TRBD1 TRBJ1-1 TRBV2
TGCGCCAGCAGCCAAGTCGGCGGGTCAGAGACCCAGTACTTC CASSQVGGSETQYF once 14 NA TRBJ2-5 TRBV4-1
TGTGCCAGCAGCAAGGGACAGGGGGGTTGGAATGAGCAGTTCTTC CASSKGQGGWNEQFF NA 15 TRBD1 TRBJ2-1 TRBV5-6
TGCGCCAGCGGCCGGGACAGGGTTTCCGGGGAGCTGTTTTTT CASGRDRVSGELFF NA 14 TRBD1 TRBJ2-2 TRBV10-1
TGCGCCAGCAGCCCGGACTCCACCTCCACGGGTGAGCAGTTCTTC CASSPDSTSTGEQFF NA 15 NA TRBJ2-1 TRBV5-1
TGTGCCAGCAGCTTGGAGGGGTTCACAGATACGCAGTATTTT CASSLEGFTDTQYF NA 14 NA TRBJ2-3 TRBV7-9
TGTGCCAGCAGCTTCGGTCGATCCACAGATACGCAGTATTTT CASSFGRSTDTQYF NA 14 NA TRBJ2-3 TRBV7-2
TGTGCCAGCAGCCCCCTGGGAGCGGGGGGCCAAGAGACCCAGTACTTC CASSPLGAGGQETQYF NA 16 TRBD2 TRBJ2-5 TRBV3-1/TRBV3-2
TGTGCCAGCAGCTTCTGGACTCAGCAAGAGACCCAGTACTTC CASSFWTQQETQYF NA 14 NA TRBJ2-5 TRBV11-2
TGTGCCAGCAGCGTCTCAGACTATAATTCACCCCTCCACTTT CASSVSDYNSPLHF NA 14 NA TRBJ1-6 TRBV9
TGTGCCAGTAGTAGGCAGGGACACCAGAACACTGAAGCTTTCTTT CASSRQGHQNTEAFF NA 15 NA TRBJ1-1 TRBV19
TGTGCCAGCAGTTCCCGTCTTGGAAACACCATATATTTT CASSSRLGNTIYF NA 13 NA TRBJ1-3 TRBV7-3